The 25 T cell receptor beta chains given below trace back to one sample, sequenced in a study of identical twins. MiXCR, run by TCRdb on the 5' RACE reads, gives a single entry per CDR3 protein. The sample contains some 1,600,000 distinct CDR3 sequences, around a third of which appear only once. Sequenced: cord blood. The receptors shown here come from a newborn girl in good health.

This clonotype turned up a few times. The gene calls are TRBV9 and TRBJ2-5; D remains unclear. Between the trimmed V and J ends, which lost 4 bases and 3 bases, there was a span of 10 bases. The CDR3 spans 13 residues. Germline CDR1 reads SGDLS; CDR2 reads YYNGEE. The CDR3 DNA reads as TGTGCCAGCAGCCCTGCCTCTAAAGAGACCCAGTACTTC. It encodes CASSPASKETQYF. Full variable domain (missing parts from reference TRBV9 and TRBJ2-5): DSGVTQTPKHLITATGQRVTLRCSPRSGDLSVYWYQQSLDQGLQFLIQYYNGEERAKGNILERFSAQQFPDLHSELNLSSLELGDSALYFCASSPASKETQYFGPGTRLLVL.

The sample holds one count of this clonotype. The chain joins TRBV20-1 to TRBJ2-7; 12 nucleotides align to TRBD2. This CDR3 comprises 14 residues. Germline CDR1 and CDR2: DFQATT and SNEGSKA (reference sequence). V was pared by 5 bases and J by 7 bases, with 9 bases of the junction left unmatched. The CDR3: CSAELAGGYNEQYF. In DNA, the CDR3 is TGCAGTGCTGAACTAGCGGGAGGTTACAATGAGCAGTACTTC.

As to this clonotype: One end of the junction varies from germline; a read error may be responsible. The chain carries TRBV12-3 or TRBV12-4 and TRBJ1-2; no definite D call. This CDR3 contains 16 residues. The CDR3 loop reads CASSLIVQSTNHGYTF. In nucleotides, the CDR3 is TGTGCCAGCAGTTTAATTGTCCAGAGCACTAACCATGGCTACACCTTC.

This clonotype was picked up a small number of times. CDR3 in amino acids: CASSYSLEGAKNIQYF. The CDR3 DNA reads TGTGCCAGCAGTTACTCGTTGGAGGGGGCCAAAAACATTCAGTACTTC. The chain has TRBV6-6 and TRBJ2-4; a weak D match, TRBD2 (6 bases). The length of the CDR3 is 16 residues. Germline V gene sequence: CDR1 MNHNY, CDR2 SVGAGI (reference sequence). V lost 0 bases and J lost 1, with 10 bases in between.

This chain joins TRBV28 and TRBJ2-3; D is unclear. The CDR3 spans 13 residues. The germline V gene encodes CDR1 MDHEN and CDR2 SYDVKM. The ends were cut back, 5 bases at V and 3 bases at J, with 9 bases in the middle. The CDR3 protein is CASSPPETDTQYF. The CDR3 nucleotides are TGTGCCAGCAGTCCCCCAGAGACAGATACGCAGTATTTT.

As to this clonotype: With a much larger clone just one base away, this may be a read error. This sequence joins TRBV15 and TRBJ2-5, with TRBD2 as a possible D gene (5 bases). V lost 0 bases, J lost 11 bases, and 16 bases lay in between. Germline CDR1 is LNHNV and CDR2 is YYDKDF (reference sequence). This CDR3 contains 14 residues. Here the CDR3 DNA reads TGTGCCACCAGCAGAGACAGACTAAACAATGAGCAGTACTTC. Amino acids: CATSRDRLNNEQYF.

The chain carries TRBV20-1 and TRBJ2-5; 11 bases line up with TRBD2. V shed 5 bases, J shed 6 bases, and the junction held 5 bases outside the gene matches. This CDR3 region has 13 residues. Germline assignment: CDR1 DFQATT and CDR2 SNEGSKA (reference sequence). CDR3 sequence (DNA): TGCAGTGCTCCGGGACTAGCGGTTAAGACCCAGTACTTC. Protein sequence: CSAPGLAVKTQYF.

This clonotype was recorded a few times. The chain employs TRBV2 and TRBJ2-5; D could derive from TRBD1 or TRBD2 (5 bases each). CDR3 length equals 12 residues. Germline V gene lookup returns CDR1 SNHLY and CDR2 FYNNEI. V lost 4 bases and J lost 5, with 8 bases in between. CDR3 in DNA: TGTGCCAGCAGTGTTTGGGGGGAGACCCAGTACTTC. Encoded protein: CASSVWGETQYF.

This clonotype occurred a few times. In DNA, the CDR3 is TGTGCCACCAGTGATGGGACTAGCGGGGGGCCAAGACAGATCACAGATACGCAGTATTTT. Its translation is CATSDGTSGGPRQITDTQYF. The chain has TRBV24-1 and TRBJ2-3, with 15 positions matching TRBD2. This CDR3 region has 20 residues. With V trimmed by 3 bases and J by 2 bases, 11 bases remained unmatched. CDR1 and CDR2 (germline): KGHDR, SFDVKD.

Details on this clonotype: Being one base from a much bigger clone, this may be a read error. The chain is built from TRBV28 and TRBJ2-7; TRBD1 matches 7 bases. The CDR3 has 14 residues. Germline loops: CDR1 MDHEN, CDR2 SYDVKM. CDR3 sequence (DNA): TGTGCCAGCGGTTTAGGGACAGACCACTACGAGCAGTACTTC. Translated, it gives CASGLGTDHYEQYF.

CDR3 DNA: TGTGCCAGTAGTATACCCTGGGGACAGAGCACAGATACGCAGTATTTT. Amino acids: CASSIPWGQSTDTQYF. The chain has TRBV19 and TRBJ2-3; TRBD1 aligns across 7 bases. This CDR3 spans 16 amino acids. V lost 2 bases, J lost 0 bases, and 5 bases stayed unmatched. Germline CDR1 LNHDA, CDR2 SQIVND (reference sequence).

This clonotype was observed a handful of times. The chain combines TRBV28 with TRBJ2-1, with 10 bases aligning to TRBD2. The CDR3 consists of 14 residues. Germline V gene lookup returns CDR1 MDHEN and CDR2 SYDVKM. Trimming cost V 8 bases and J 4 bases; bases outside gene matches: 5. CDR3 residues: CASARLAGYNEQFF. CDR3 nucleotides: TGTGCCAGCGCGCGACTAGCGGGTTACAATGAGCAGTTCTTC.

This chain joins TRBV5-1 and TRBJ1-5; D is possibly TRBD1 (5 bases). This CDR3 is built from 15 residues. The germline V and J ends were trimmed by 0 bases and 0 bases, with 7 bases remaining between them. Looked up from germline, CDR1 is SGHRS and CDR2 is YFSETQ. CDR3 sequence: CASSLEGRSNQPQHF. The DNA of the CDR3 is TGCGCCAGCAGCTTGGAGGGACGTAGCAATCAGCCCCAGCATTTT.

In this sample, this clonotype turned up a few times. This chain uses TRBV12-3 or TRBV12-4 with TRBJ1-6, with TRBD1 identical over 7 bases. CDR3 size: 13 residues. The trim removed 8 bases at V and 8 bases at J, leaving 6 bases unmatched. The CDR3 is CASPGQRDSPLHF. The CDR3 DNA reads TGTGCCAGCCCGGGACAGCGGGATTCACCCCTCCACTTT.

This clonotype was observed a few times. This chain connects TRBV7-6 to TRBJ1-4; no reliable D call. The length of the CDR3 is 13 residues. Trimming took 3 bases from V and 8 from J, leaving 10 bases between them. Germline V gives CDR1 SGHVS, CDR2 FNYEAQ. DNA of the CDR3: TGTGCCAGCAGCTTTCGGGTTTTCGAAAAACTGTTTTTT. Residues: CASSFRVFEKLFF.

The J gene is TRBJ2-2, the V gene TRBV12-3 or TRBV12-4; 10 positions match TRBD2. With 4 bases clipped from V and 5 bases from J, the junction kept 16 bases outside the gene matches. This CDR3 is built from 19 residues. The CDR3 spells CASSSRYKAGGRWTGELFF. DNA for the CDR3: TGTGCCAGCAGTTCCCGGTATAAAGCGGGGGGGCGGTGGACCGGGGAGCTGTTTTTT.

The chain recombines TRBV3-1 with TRBJ2-1; the match to TRBD2 covers 11 bases. V lost 3 bases and J lost 0; bases outside the gene matches: 7. The CDR3 extends over 18 amino acids. Germline CDR1 is LGHDT and CDR2 is YNNKEL (reference sequence). The CDR3: CASSQVTSGAASYNEQFF. DNA of the CDR3: TGTGCCAGCAGCCAGGTGACTAGCGGGGCCGCCTCCTACAATGAGCAGTTCTTC.

Only one count was recorded for this clonotype. The gene calls are TRBV6-1 and TRBJ1-2, with D unresolved. CDR1 is MNHNS, CDR2 SASEGT, per germline. The CDR3 loop spans 16 amino acids. The V and J ends lost 0 bases and 2 bases respectively, with 13 bases between them. The DNA for the CDR3 is TGTGCCAGCAGTGAAGCAGTGGCAGTGAGAAACTATGGCTACACCTTC. Translating it yields CASSEAVAVRNYGYTF.

This rearrangement joins TRBV4-2 to TRBJ1-5; D ambiguous. This CDR3 region has 14 residues. Germline CDR1 and CDR2: LGHNA and YNFKEQ. Deletions cut 3 bases from V and 1 base from J, with 7 bases between. CDR3 in amino acids: CASSHTTSNQPQHF. The CDR3 region has the DNA TGTGCCAGCAGCCATACAACCAGCAATCAGCCCCAGCATTTT.

A few counts support this clonotype. The chain employs TRBV5-1 and TRBJ2-7; no definite D call. Trimming took 1 base from V and 1 from J, leaving 6 bases between them. Per the germline V gene, CDR1 is SGHRS and CDR2 is YFSETQ. The length of the CDR3 is 13 residues. The CDR3: CASSLYPSYEQYF. For the CDR3, the DNA is TGCGCCAGCAGCTTGTACCCTTCCTACGAGCAGTACTTC.

This clonotype was counted only a few times. The chain recombines TRBV20-1 with TRBJ1-1; the D gene is possibly TRBD1 (6 bases). Trimming stripped 3 bases from V and 1 base from J, with 12 bases between. Germline V lookup: CDR1 DFQATT, CDR2 SNEGSKA (reference sequence). The CDR3 contains 14 residues. The CDR3 spells CSARGGGQNTEAFF. In DNA, the CDR3 is TGCAGTGCTAGGGGGGGCGGCCAGAACACTGAAGCTTTCTTT.

V usage is TRBV6-1 and J usage is TRBJ1-6; 9 positions agree with TRBD1. The CDR3 consists of 14 residues. With 6 bases clipped from V and 10 bases from J, the junction kept 7 bases outside the gene matches. CDR1 and CDR2 from the germline V gene are MNHNS and SASEGT. The CDR3 region is CASRGDRERSPLHF. CDR3 coding DNA: TGTGCCAGCAGGGGGGACAGGGAAAGGTCACCCCTCCACTTT.

The V and J genes are TRBV3-1 and TRBJ1-1, with D possibly being TRBD1 (6 bases). This CDR3 has 15 amino acids. Trimming shortened V by 4 bases and J by 2 bases, and 14 bases separated the two germline ends. Germline V gene lookup returns CDR1 LGHDT and CDR2 YNNKEL (reference sequence). The DNA of the CDR3 is TGTGCCAGCAGCCCGACAGGCGCTTTCAACACTGAAGCTTTCTTT. Its protein is CASSPTGAFNTEAFF.

The V and J genes are TRBV7-2 and TRBJ2-3; TRBD2 agrees at 8 bases. The CDR3 spans 17 residues. Germline V gene data show CDR1 as SGHTA and CDR2 as FQGNSA. J gave up 3 bases and V 5 bases, and 13 bases lay outside the gene matches. Here the CDR3 reads CASSIPPGTSRTDTQYF. The CDR3 region has the DNA TGTGCCAGCAGCATTCCCCCCGGGACTAGTCGGACAGATACGCAGTATTTT.

The chain employs TRBV7-2 and TRBJ2-7; TRBD2 matches 7 bases. This CDR3 is built from 14 residues. Germline CDR1 is SGHTA and CDR2 is FQGNSA. With V trimmed by 5 bases and J by 2 bases, 6 bases remained unmatched. The CDR3: CASSPGDYTYEQYF. CDR3 in DNA: TGTGCCAGCAGCCCCGGGGACTATACCTACGAGCAGTACTTC.